The 20 T cell receptor beta chains in this list originate from one sample, sequenced in a study of beta chain features in type 1 diabetes listed by TCRdb under 2018. The library was obtained by the immunoSEQ multiplex PCR assay. The entire amount of isolated RNA was reverse transcribed using the High Capacity cDNA Reverse Transcription Kit, so the sequenced TCRB transcripts were expressed ones. TCRdb's version of the immuneACCESS table is confined to in-frame rearrangements and falls short of the full clone set. An unresolved V gene accounts for under half of the shortfall where checked; the remainder is of unknown origin. The sample includes tens of thousands of clones, with 25% to 35% observed a single time. About 0.48% of the sample belongs to the ten largest clones. Sequenced: stem cell memory CD4+ T cells from blood. The cell subset or site label here, explained by the study, means: stem cell-like memory CD4+ T cells. These receptors came from a woman between 18 and 30 years old in good health.

A few counts support this clone. CDR3 residues: CAWSEGTGSNQPQHF. The CDR3 bases are TGTGCCTGGAGTGAAGGGACAGGGAGCAATCAGCCCCAGCATTTT. The rearrangement uses TRBV30 and TRBJ1-5; 9 positions match TRBD1. The CDR3 is 15 residues long. CDR1 and CDR2 from the germline V gene are GTSNPN and SVGIG (reference sequence). Trimming removed 1 base from V and 1 base from J; junction bases left unmatched: 2. The full variable domain, in which reference TRBV30 and TRBJ1-5 provide the parts outside the CDR3, is SQTIHQWPATLVQPVGSPLSLECTVEGTSNPNLYWYRQAAGRGLQLLFYSVGIGQISSEVPQNLSASRPQDRQFILSSKKLLLSDSGFYLCAWSEGTGSNQPQHFGDGTRLSIL.

J is TRBJ2-2 and V is TRBV5-1; no reliable D call. Germline V lookup: CDR1 SGHRS, CDR2 YFSETQ. Trimming shortened V by 0 bases and J by 6 bases, and 6 bases separated the two germline ends. This CDR3 contains 13 residues. The chain's CDR3 is CASSLVEAGELFF. CDR3 bases: TGCGCCAGCAGCTTGGTTGAGGCCGGGGAGCTGTTTTTT. The full variable domain, its missing parts supplied by reference TRBV5-1 and TRBJ2-2, is KAGVTQTPRYLIKTRGQQVTLSCSPISGHRSVSWYQQTPGQGLQFLFEYFSETQRNKGNFPGRFSGRQFSNSRSEMNVSTLELGDSALYLCASSLVEAGELFFGEGSRLTVL.

The gene calls are TRBV27 and TRBJ2-5; TRBD1 matches 7 bases. The CDR3 sequence is 14 residues long. V trimming: 2 bases; J trimming: 11 bases; junction bases outside the gene matches: 11. The germline CDR1 and CDR2 sequences are MNHEY and SMNVEV (reference sequence). The CDR3 nucleotides read TGTGCCAGCAGTTTACGGCGACAGGGCGGCGGGCAGTACTTC. It encodes CASSLRRQGGGQYF.

This clone was detected ten times or more. This chain links TRBV30 with TRBJ1-5; no clear D gene. The CDR3 runs 12 residues. Germline assignment: CDR1 GTSNPN and CDR2 SVGIG (reference sequence). V lost 1 base and J 7 bases, leaving 8 bases between the germline ends. The DNA for the CDR3 is TGTGCCTGGAGTGCAACCGGGCAGCCCCAGCATTTT. It specifies CAWSATGQPQHF.

This clone has more than one count but fewer than ten. The chain is built from TRBV5-1 and TRBJ2-7; 12 nucleotides agree with TRBD2. CDR3 length equals 16 residues. Germline trimming cut 1 base from V and 5 bases from J; bases unmatched to any gene: 7. The germline V gene has CDR1 SGHRS and CDR2 YFSETQ. This CDR3 reads CASSLLGLAGSDEQYF. DNA for the CDR3: TGCGCCAGCAGCTTGCTTGGACTAGCGGGGAGCGACGAGCAGTACTTC.

The chain carries TRBV5-6 and TRBJ1-1, with 7 positions matching TRBD1. CDR1 is SGHDT and CDR2 is YYEEEE in the germline V gene. The CDR3 loop spans 16 amino acids. The J segment lost 1 base and the V segment lost 4 bases, leaving 10 bases of the junction unmatched. CDR3 residues: CASSPNTGDENTEAFF. The CDR3 DNA reads as TGTGCCAGCAGCCCCAATACAGGGGACGAGAACACTGAAGCTTTCTTT. The variable domain in full, with the rest retrieved from reference TRBV5-6 and TRBJ1-1, is DAGVTQSPTHLIKTRGQQVTLRCSPKSGHDTVSWYQQALGQGPQFIFQYYEEEERQRGNFPDRFSGHQFPNYSSELNVNALLLGDSALYLCASSPNTGDENTEAFFGQGTRLTVV.

V usage is TRBV2 and J usage is TRBJ2-5; D is possibly TRBD2 (6 bases). Trimming removed 5 bases at V and 5 bases at J, with 12 bases between. Germline loops: CDR1 SNHLY, CDR2 FYNNEI. The CDR3 totals 13 residues. The CDR3 sequence is CASSQEGTETQYF. CDR3 in DNA: TGTGCCAGCAGTCAGGAGGGAACGGAGACCCAGTACTTC.

This rearrangement joins TRBV2 to TRBJ2-7; 8 positions match TRBD1. From germline, CDR1 is SNHLY and CDR2 FYNNEI. The CDR3 has 13 amino acids. V shed 6 bases, J shed 3 bases, and the junction held 4 bases outside the gene matches. For the CDR3, the DNA is TGTGCCAGCAGAATCGGACAGGGCTACGAGCAGTACTTC. Protein product: CASRIGQGYEQYF. The full variable domain, completed using reference TRBV2 and TRBJ2-7, is EPEVTQTPSHQVTQMGQEVILRCVPISNHLYFYWYRQILGQKVEFLVSFYNNEISEKSEIFDDQFSVERPDGSNFTLKIRSTKLEDSAMYFCASRIGQGYEQYFGPGTRLTVT.

This clone was seen only once. The chain carries TRBV6-5 and TRBJ2-6; maybe TRBD1 (5 bases). The CDR3 covers 15 residues. V was pared by 6 bases and J by 1 base, with 10 bases between. Germline loops: CDR1 MNHEY, CDR2 SVGAGI. The DNA for the CDR3 is TGTGCCAGCAGATCAGGGTTTTCTGGGGCCAACGTCCTGACTTTC. Translating it yields CASRSGFSGANVLTF.

In nucleotides, the CDR3 is TGTGCCAGCAACCTTCCGGGCACTGAAGCTTTCTTT. Amino acids: CASNLPGTEAFF. This chain links TRBV28 with TRBJ1-1; no definite D call. The CDR3 covers 12 residues. The V end lost 7 bases, the J end lost 4 bases, and 10 bases lay between the germline ends. Germline CDR1 MDHEN, CDR2 SYDVKM.

This clone was seen a few times. This chain joins TRBV7-8 and TRBJ2-7; 10 positions match TRBD1. CDR1 is SGHVS, CDR2 FQNEAQ, per germline. With 5 bases clipped from V and 1 base from J, the junction kept 5 bases outside the gene matches. This CDR3 has 15 amino acids. CDR3 amino acids: CASSLDRGPSYEQYF. The CDR3 DNA is TGTGCCAGCAGCCTCGACAGGGGGCCATCCTACGAGCAGTACTTC.

The gene calls are TRBV9 and TRBJ2-3, with a possible D match to TRBD2 (5 bases). Trimming took off 4 bases at V and 4 bases at J, with 13 bases between the two ends. Germline V gene data show CDR1 as SGDLS and CDR2 as YYNGEE. The CDR3 loop spans 14 amino acids. For the CDR3, the DNA is TGTGCCAGCAGCCCAAGCGCGGGTCCAGATACGCAGTATTTT. Translated, it gives CASSPSAGPDTQYF.

V usage is TRBV29-1 and J usage is TRBJ2-3; 11 nucleotides line up with TRBD2. V trimming: 6 bases; J trimming: 6 bases; junction bases outside the gene matches: 8. Looked up from germline, CDR1 is SQVTM and CDR2 is ANQGSEA. The CDR3 length is 14 residues. For the CDR3, the DNA is TGCAGCGTCTCTAGCGGGAGGCCCGGGGATACGCAGTATTTT. This codes for CSVSSGRPGDTQYF.

This chain uses TRBV10-3 with TRBJ1-1; TRBD1 is a possible D gene (6 bases). Trimming removed 3 bases at V and 1 base at J, with 9 bases between. Germline CDR1 is ENHRY and CDR2 is SYGVKD. This CDR3 is 14 amino acids long. CDR3 in DNA: TGTGCCATCAGTGACCCGGGACAGAACACTGAAGCTTTCTTT. This sequence encodes CAISDPGQNTEAFF.

This clone appeared a few times. The chain links TRBV5-1 to TRBJ2-2; tentatively, D is TRBD2 (6 bases). This CDR3 contains 15 residues. Deletions cut 6 bases from V and 2 bases from J, with 14 bases between. Germline V CDR1 and CDR2: SGHRS, YFSETQ. The CDR3: CASTLAEANTGELFF. CDR3 DNA: TGCGCCAGCACCTTAGCGGAGGCTAACACCGGGGAGCTGTTTTTT.

The V gene is TRBV9, the J gene TRBJ1-2; 10 bases are a match to TRBD1. V shed 0 bases, J shed 9 bases, and the junction held 8 bases outside the gene matches. The CDR3 is 15 amino acids. CDR1 is SGDLS and CDR2 is YYNGEE in the germline V gene. CDR3 sequence reads: CASSVASTGGGSYTF. DNA of the CDR3: TGTGCCAGCAGCGTAGCGTCGACAGGGGGCGGTAGCTACACCTTC.

This chain uses TRBV2 with TRBJ2-2; TRBD1 matches at 8 bases. This CDR3 contains 15 residues. Germline V lookup: CDR1 SNHLY, CDR2 FYNNEI. V dropped 5 bases and J dropped 1; count of bases not matched to a gene: 3. The CDR3 nucleotides read TGTGCCAGCAGTAGAGACAGGGGGAACACCGGGGAGCTGTTTTTT. Translation gives CASSRDRGNTGELFF.

This clone has only a few counts. V gene TRBV5-1 combines with J gene TRBJ2-2; 7 nucleotides match TRBD1. The CDR3 covers 14 residues. With 3 bases clipped from V and 6 bases from J, the junction kept 5 bases outside the gene matches. The germline V gene has CDR1 SGHRS and CDR2 YFSETQ. The CDR3 protein is CASSSGTASGELFF. As DNA, the CDR3 is TGCGCCAGCAGCTCAGGGACAGCCTCCGGGGAGCTGTTTTTT.

The V call is TRBV7-3, the J call TRBJ1-2, with 8 bases identical to TRBD1. Unmatched junction bases numbered 8, after V lost 4 bases and J lost 10 bases. The germline V gene encodes CDR1 SGHTA and CDR2 FQGTGA. The CDR3 is 13 amino acids. CDR3 residues: CASSSPTGEDYTF. CDR3 bases: TGTGCCAGCAGCTCCCCGACAGGGGAAGACTACACCTTC.

This clone was observed a handful of times. The rearrangement links TRBV11-2 to TRBJ2-2, with TRBD2 as a possible D gene (5 bases). V was cut by 5 bases and J by 2 bases, with 9 bases left in between. This CDR3 has 14 residues. Germline-derived CDR1 and CDR2 are SGHAT and FQNNGV. This chain's CDR3 is CASSHSVNTGELFF. The DNA of the CDR3 is TGTGCCAGCAGCCATAGCGTAAACACCGGGGAGCTGTTTTTT.